The TCR beta chain under discussion was sequenced for a study of blood T cells in healthy people across ages. Primed by a sample-barcoded 5' primer and a J-beta primer mix, a second PCR proceeded for roughly 6 to 12 cycles. Each CDR3 protein is one row after TCRdb ran MiXCR on the 5' RACE reads. The sample holds roughly 860,000 distinct CDR3 sequences, around two thirds seen once. In germline, CDR1 is MDHEN, CDR2 SYDVKM. The CDR3 consists of 12 residues. V dropped 7 bases and J dropped 4 bases, with 10 bases sitting between them. The TCR was taken from a man aged 25 to 40 in good health. The specimen sequenced was blood. The V gene is TRBV28, the J gene TRBJ1-2, with D uncertain. The CDR3: CASTVGGYGYTF. The CDR3 DNA follows: TGTGCCAGCACCGTGGGAGGCTATGGCTACACCTTC.